This T cell receptor beta chain was profiled in a study of blood T cell repertoires in COVID-19. Repertoires were generated with immunoSEQ multiplex PCR, while TCRdb's copy carries only in-frame clones and drops some. The sample lists 350,000 or so clones; around 87% were seen once. Trimming took 4 bases from V and 2 from J; bases not matched to a gene: 13. CDR1 and CDR2 (germline): LGHDT, YNNKEL (reference sequence). The CDR3 loop spans 19 amino acids. This chain joins TRBV3-1 (or the pseudogene TRBV3-2) and TRBJ2-2; 10 bases are shared with TRBD2. The sample was peripheral blood. This receptor was identified in a woman in her 30s with COVID-19, enrolled during active disease. The CDR3 protein is CASSRAPGLADINTGELFF. Written as DNA, the CDR3 is TGTGCCAGCAGCCGAGCCCCAGGACTAGCGGATATCAACACCGGGGAGCTGTTTTTT.